One sample yielded the 7 T cell receptor beta chains listed below, sequenced in a study of blood T cell repertoires in COVID-19. Here immunoSEQ multiplex PCR was the method, and the copy in TCRdb shows in-frame clones only, minus some. There are 20,000 to 25,000 clones in the sample; approximately 84% occur only once, and around 3.2% lies in the top ten. Sequenced: peripheral blood. Receptors were obtained from a man aged 40-49 years with acute or convalescent COVID-19.

The rearrangement joins TRBV7-9 to TRBJ2-1; 7 positions agree with TRBD2. In germline, CDR1 is SEHNR, CDR2 FQNEAQ (reference sequence). The trim removed 6 bases at V and 3 bases at J, leaving 14 bases unmatched. The CDR3 has 17 residues. The CDR3 region is CASSYAFGTTLYNEQFF. CDR3 DNA sequence: TGTGCCAGCAGTTACGCGTTCGGGACTACCCTCTACAATGAGCAGTTCTTC.

The chain employs TRBV5-4 and TRBJ2-2; the D gene is possibly TRBD1 (5 bases). This CDR3 has 15 amino acids. V was clipped by 0 bases and J by 4 bases, with 10 bases between them. Germline-derived CDR1 and CDR2 are SGHNT and YYREEE (reference sequence). DNA of the CDR3: TGTGCCAGCAGCTTGGCAGGGCAGGGCACCGGGGAGCTGTTTTTT. The encoded protein is CASSLAGQGTGELFF.

This clone showed up just once. V is TRBV12-5 and J is TRBJ1-5; 7 bases line up with TRBD1. In germline, CDR1 is LGHNT, CDR2 FRNRAP. With 1 base clipped from V and 5 bases from J, the junction kept 2 bases outside the gene matches. The CDR3 consists of 14 residues. CDR3 region: CASGLGGGDQPQHF. Here the CDR3 DNA reads TGTGCTAGTGGTTTGGGAGGGGGCGATCAGCCCCAGCATTTT.

The gene calls are TRBV6-5 and TRBJ1-1; D uncertain. Looked up from germline, CDR1 is MNHEY and CDR2 is SVGAGI. This CDR3 spans 12 amino acids. Between the trimmed V and J ends, which lost 5 bases and 5 bases, there was a span of 9 bases. The CDR3 here is CASSRTRTEAFF. The CDR3 coding sequence is TGTGCCAGCAGTAGAACCAGGACTGAAGCTTTCTTT.

The chain recombines TRBV7-2 with TRBJ1-1; TRBD1 is a possible D gene (5 bases). The germline V and J ends were trimmed by 1 base and 3 bases, with 9 bases remaining between them. Germline V gene sequence: CDR1 SGHTA, CDR2 FQGNSA. The CDR3 runs 14 residues. The CDR3 nucleotides are TGTGCCAGCAGCTTAGTGGGAGGGGACACTGAAGCTTTCTTT. It is translated as CASSLVGGDTEAFF.

This chain uses TRBV5-4 with TRBJ1-1; D ambiguous. With 4 bases removed from V and 2 bases from J, the gap between germline ends came to 15 bases. The V gene's germline CDR1 is SGHNT and CDR2 YYREEE (reference sequence). The CDR3 loop spans 15 amino acids. The CDR3 loop is CASSRRDSYNTEAFF. DNA of the CDR3: TGTGCCAGCAGCAGGAGGGATTCCTATAACACTGAAGCTTTCTTT.

The chain links TRBV5-6 to TRBJ2-7; D unresolved. The CDR3 is made up of 13 amino acids. Trimming pared 1 base from V and 1 base from J, leaving 6 bases between. CDR1 is SGHDT, CDR2 YYEEEE, per germline. CDR3 residues: CASSLRVSYEQYF. The CDR3 coding sequence is TGTGCCAGCAGCTTGCGGGTATCCTACGAGCAGTACTTC.